This T cell receptor (beta chain) was captured by sequencing in a study of T cell repertoires in cytomegalovirus infection. Study in general: The study used recently identified HLA-C-restricted and well-studied HLA-B-restricted CMV epitopes. The public TCR beta signatures pointed to both CMV infection and matching HLA type. Study results and caveats: Totalled public TCR beta family frequency picked out people who carried CMV plus the relevant HLA. It was HLA-C-restricted CMV-specific TCR beta clonotypes that dominated the response ex vivo.

This clonotype has ten or more counts. Its antigen is not identified. Trimming took 0 bases from V and 2 from J; bases not matched to a gene: 2. From germline, CDR1 is SGHRS and CDR2 YFSETQ. The CDR3 is made up of 16 amino acids. TCRdb reanalysed the reads using MiXCR and keeps one entry per CDR3 protein. The data show hundreds of thousands of distinct CDR3 sequences, roughly 28% seen once. The chain uses TRBV5-1 and TRBJ1-2, with 12 bases that match TRBD1. The sequence came from a human donor in good health (CMV status not recorded). Some clones in this sample may be carry-over from other donors' samples. Specimen: cultured PBMCs, collected from culture after CMV antigen stimulation. Here the CDR3 reads CASSLDGTGGNYGYTF. CDR3 in DNA: TGCGCCAGCAGCTTGGACGGGACAGGGGGCAACTATGGCTACACCTTC.